Listed here is a single T cell receptor beta chain. Its antigen is currently unknown. The data are from a study of T cells in Graves' hyperthyroidism and ophthalmopathy. A NOSPECS grade of at least 4, a Clinical Activity Score of at least 3 and duration under 3 months were recorded in ophthalmopathy patients. Amplified regions were TCR beta CDR3 sequences from RNA transcripts. A first-round RT-PCR of the TCR CDR3 used the HTBI primer set. TCRdb reanalysed the multiplex PCR reads using MiXCR and keeps one entry per CDR3 protein. The sample has around 490,000 distinct CDR3 sequences; roughly 21% are singletons. Study results and limitations: Expanded thyroid clonotypes (above 0.001) were mostly also found in blood.

The CDR3 spans 15 residues. With V trimmed by 4 bases and J by 2 bases, 8 bases remained unmatched. The germline gives CDR1 SGHRS, CDR2 YFSETQ. This rearrangement joins TRBV5-1 to TRBJ1-2; TRBD1 agrees at 7 bases. The source of this sequence is a man aged 40-49 years with Graves' ophthalmopathy. The material sequenced was blood. The CDR3 DNA follows: TGCGCCAGCAGCCGGGCAGACAGGGAAAACTATGGCTACACCTTC. This sequence encodes CASSRADRENYGYTF. Full variable domain (outside the CDR3, taken from reference TRBV5-1 and TRBJ1-2): KAGVTQTPRYLIKTRGQQVTLSCSPISGHRSVSWYQQTPGQGLQFLFEYFSETQRNKGNFPGRFSGRQFSNSRSEMNVSTLELGDSALYLCASSRADRENYGYTFGSGTRLTVV.